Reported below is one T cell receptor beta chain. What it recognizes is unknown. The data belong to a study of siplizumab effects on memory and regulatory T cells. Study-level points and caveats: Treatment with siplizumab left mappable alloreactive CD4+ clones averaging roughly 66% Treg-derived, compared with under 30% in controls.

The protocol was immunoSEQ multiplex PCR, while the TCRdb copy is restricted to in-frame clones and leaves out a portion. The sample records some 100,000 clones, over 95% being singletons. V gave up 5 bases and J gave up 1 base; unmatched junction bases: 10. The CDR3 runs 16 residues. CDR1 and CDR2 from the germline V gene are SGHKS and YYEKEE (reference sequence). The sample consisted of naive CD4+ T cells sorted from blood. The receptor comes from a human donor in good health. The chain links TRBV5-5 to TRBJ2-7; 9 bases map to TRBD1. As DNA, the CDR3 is TGTGCCAGCAGGAAGCTTACAGGGGGCTCTTCCTACGAGCAGTACTTC. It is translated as CASRKLTGGSSYEQYF.